The clone carrying this T cell receptor beta chain was observed a handful of times. The antigen is undetermined. Culture proceeded for approximately 10 days, and CD4+ T cells were then isolated. Each participant was administered two doses of either the BNT162b2 or the mRNA-1273 vaccine. The record originates from a study of vaccination effects on CD4 cells after COVID-19. V was pared by 2 bases and J by 6 bases, with 14 bases between. CDR1 and CDR2 from the germline V gene are MNHEY and SMNVEV (reference sequence). The CDR3 is 16 residues long. TCRdb's copy holds only in-frame clones and misses some; the assay was immunoSEQ multiplex PCR. The table records 45,000 to 65,000 clones, approximately 81% of them present only once.

This material consisted of CD4+ T cells from PBMCs cultured without peptide, taken after COVID-19 vaccination. The clonotype was recovered from a human donor who received a COVID-19 vaccine. The chain recombines TRBV27 with TRBJ1-6, with a possible D match to TRBD1 (5 bases). The CDR3 spells CASSLRPKGVNSPLHF. CDR3 nucleotide sequence: TGTGCCAGCAGTTTAAGGCCAAAAGGGGTTAATTCACCCCTCCACTTT.